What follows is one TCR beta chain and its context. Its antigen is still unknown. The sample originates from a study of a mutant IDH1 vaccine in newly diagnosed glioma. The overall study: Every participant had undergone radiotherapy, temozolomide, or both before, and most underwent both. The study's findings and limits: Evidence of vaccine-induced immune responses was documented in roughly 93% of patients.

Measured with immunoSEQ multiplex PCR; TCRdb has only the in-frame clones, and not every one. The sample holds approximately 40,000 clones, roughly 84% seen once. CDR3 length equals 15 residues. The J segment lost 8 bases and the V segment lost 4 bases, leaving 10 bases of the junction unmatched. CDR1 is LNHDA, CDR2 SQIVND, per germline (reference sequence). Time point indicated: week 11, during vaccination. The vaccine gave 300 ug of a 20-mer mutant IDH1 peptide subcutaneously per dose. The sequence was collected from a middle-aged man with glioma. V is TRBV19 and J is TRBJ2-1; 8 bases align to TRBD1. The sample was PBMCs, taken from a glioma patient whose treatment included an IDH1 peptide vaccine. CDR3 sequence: CASSTLGTGDDEQFF. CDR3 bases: TGTGCCAGTAGTACTCTCGGGACAGGTGACGATGAGCAGTTCTTC.